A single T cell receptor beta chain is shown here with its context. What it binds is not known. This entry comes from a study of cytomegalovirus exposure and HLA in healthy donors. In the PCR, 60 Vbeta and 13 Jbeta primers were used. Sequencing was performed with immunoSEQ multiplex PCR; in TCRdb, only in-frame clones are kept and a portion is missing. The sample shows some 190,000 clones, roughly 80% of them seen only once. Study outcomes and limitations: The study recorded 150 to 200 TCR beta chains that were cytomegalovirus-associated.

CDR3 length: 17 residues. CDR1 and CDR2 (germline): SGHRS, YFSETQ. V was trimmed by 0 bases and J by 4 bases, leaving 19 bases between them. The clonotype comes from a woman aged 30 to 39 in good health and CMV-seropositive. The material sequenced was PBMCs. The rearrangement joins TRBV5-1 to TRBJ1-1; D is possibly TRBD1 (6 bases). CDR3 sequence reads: CASSLVLTGNQGTEAFF. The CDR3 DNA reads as TGCGCCAGCAGCTTGGTATTGACAGGAAATCAAGGCACTGAAGCTTTCTTT.